This T cell receptor beta chain was obtained from a study of OX40 agonist ivuxolimab in advanced cancers. About the research overall: Every patient in dose escalation had hepatocellular carcinoma, melanoma, renal cell or head and neck cancer.

Profiling relied on immunoSEQ multiplex PCR, and the TCRdb table lists in-frame clones only, not all of them. The table records tens of thousands of clones, over 75% of them present only once. The sequences come from CD4+ or CD8+ T cells sorted from blood, collected in a trial of the OX40 agonist ivuxolimab. The receptor's source is an adult with an advanced solid tumor such as melanoma, head and neck, liver or kidney cancer.

As DNA, the CDR3 is TGTGCCAGCAGTTCTAAGGGGTGGGGGGCCAACGTCCTGACTTTC. Amino acid sequence: CASSSKGWGANVLTF. The chain employs TRBV27 and TRBJ2-6, with D perhaps TRBD1 (5 bases). The CDR3 loop spans 15 amino acids. Per germline, CDR1 MNHEY and CDR2 SMNVEV (reference sequence). V dropped 4 bases and J dropped 4 bases, with 11 bases sitting between them.